This T cell receptor beta chain was identified in a study of CD8+CD57+ T cells in acquired aplastic anemia. Study findings and constraints: It was found that roughly 31 CD8+ CDR3 sequences were shared between patients and controls.

In the case of this clonotype: Its antigen is unidentified.

The germline gives CDR1 SGHAT, CDR2 FQNNGV. The CDR3 has 14 amino acids. The V and J ends lost 0 bases and 7 bases respectively, with 13 bases between them. TCR beta VDJ and CDR3 profiling used genomic DNA as template. TCRdb ran MiXCR on the reads and lists one entry per CDR3 protein. The profile shows hundreds of thousands of distinct CDR3 sequences, under 80% of them singletons. V is TRBV11-2 and J is TRBJ2-7; weak D call: TRBD1 (5 bases). Input material: sorted CD4+, CD8+, or CD8+CD57+ T cells (not recorded which) from PBMCs. The TCR sequence derives from a human donor in good health, serving as a control. CDR3 bases: TGTGCCAGCAGCTTAGATCTAGGGGCTCGGGAGCAGTACTTC. The encoded protein is CASSLDLGAREQYF.